The source of this T cell receptor (beta chain) is a study of shared clonotypes between healthy human individuals. Study-wide background: Three plates were used per donor for CD4 naive, three for CD4 memory, two for CD8 naive and one for CD8 memory. Whole-study findings and limits: Non-shared clonotypes were found to have lower generation probabilities than the clonotypes that were shared by all four of the sorted-subset donors. Rarefaction showed sorted-subset sequencing was incomplete despite large depth.

From germline, CDR1 is SEHNR and CDR2 FQNEAQ (reference sequence). The CDR3 covers 15 residues. V was clipped by 2 bases and J by 3 bases; unmatched bases: 2. Remarks on this clone: Antigen unknown.

Assay used: immunoSEQ multiplex PCR; TCRdb lists only in-frame clones, some missing. The top ten hold 0.36% of the sample, which has around 1.4 million clones, 98% seen once. A CD45RA-negative memory subset and a CD45RA+ naive subset were separated from the CD4+ cells. This TCR came from a man aged 25 to 40 in good health. The specimen sequenced was naive CD4+ T cells sorted from blood. Subset reported: CD45RA+ positively selected. The rearrangement links TRBV7-9 to TRBJ1-2; 11 bases align to TRBD1. CDR3 coding DNA: TGTGCCAGCAGCTTAATGGGACAGGGGGACTATGGCTACACCTTC. This codes for CASSLMGQGDYGYTF.